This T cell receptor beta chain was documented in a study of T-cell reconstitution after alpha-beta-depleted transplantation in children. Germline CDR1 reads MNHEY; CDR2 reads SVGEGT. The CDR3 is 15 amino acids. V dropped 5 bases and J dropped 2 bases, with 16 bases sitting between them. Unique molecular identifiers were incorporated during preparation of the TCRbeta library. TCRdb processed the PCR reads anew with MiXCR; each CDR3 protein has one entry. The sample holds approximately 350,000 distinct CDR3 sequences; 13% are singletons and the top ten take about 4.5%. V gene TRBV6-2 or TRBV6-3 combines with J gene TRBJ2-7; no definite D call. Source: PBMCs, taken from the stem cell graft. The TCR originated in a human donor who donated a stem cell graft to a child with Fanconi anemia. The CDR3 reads CASSTHRNSAYEQYF. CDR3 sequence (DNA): TGTGCCAGCAGTACCCACCGGAACAGCGCCTACGAGCAGTACTTC.